The 10 T cell receptor beta chains below all came from one sample that was sequenced in a study of blood T cell repertoires in COVID-19. Profiled with immunoSEQ multiplex PCR; TCRdb holds only in-frame clones, not every one. The data contain 90,000 to 120,000 clones, roughly 92% of them seen just once; the ten biggest clones take up 0.97%. Specimen: peripheral blood. These receptors came from a man in his sixties with acute or convalescent COVID-19.

V and J are TRBV28 and TRBJ1-1; perhaps TRBD1 as D (5 bases). CDR3 size: 14 residues. V was shortened by 2 bases and J by 2 bases, with 9 bases between the two germline ends. Germline CDR1 is MDHEN and CDR2 is SYDVKM. The CDR3 loop reads CASSLTQANTEAFF. The DNA for the CDR3 is TGTGCCAGCAGTTTAACACAGGCTAACACTGAAGCTTTCTTT.

The V gene is TRBV18, the J gene TRBJ1-1; the match to TRBD1 covers 12 bases. The V segment lost 6 bases and the J segment 5 bases; nucleotides outside the gene matches: 4. Germline CDR1 reads KGHSH; CDR2 reads LQKENI. This CDR3 region has 14 residues. The CDR3 sequence is CASSPGQGATEAFF. The CDR3 nucleotides are TGTGCCAGCTCTCCGGGACAGGGGGCAACTGAAGCTTTCTTT.

This clone has a single count. The chain combines TRBV5-1 with TRBJ2-7; 7 bases are a match to TRBD2. The CDR3 is made up of 15 amino acids. With V trimmed by 3 bases and J by 7 bases, 13 bases remained unmatched. Germline V gene lookup returns CDR1 SGHRS and CDR2 YFSETQ. Here the CDR3 reads CASSSALAGVGEQYF. The CDR3 nucleotides are TGCGCCAGCAGCTCCGCCCTGGCGGGAGTGGGTGAGCAGTACTTC. Full variable domain (missing parts from reference TRBV5-1 and TRBJ2-7): KAGVTQTPRYLIKTRGQQVTLSCSPISGHRSVSWYQQTPGQGLQFLFEYFSETQRNKGNFPGRFSGRQFSNSRSEMNVSTLELGDSALYLCASSSALAGVGEQYFGPGTRLTVT.

This rearrangement joins TRBV6-4 to TRBJ2-3; 7 bases fit TRBD1. The CDR3 loop spans 15 amino acids. V lost 6 bases and J lost 4; bases outside the gene matches: 10. Germline CDR1 reads MRHNA; CDR2 reads SNTAGT. The CDR3 spells CASSPLEGGADTQYF. The CDR3, as DNA: TGTGCCAGCAGCCCCCTCGAAGGGGGCGCAGATACGCAGTATTTT.

This chain links TRBV27 with TRBJ2-1, with TRBD1 matching over 7 bases. Germline values: CDR1 MNHEY, CDR2 SMNVEV (reference sequence). There are 13 residues in the CDR3. V was pared by 5 bases and J by 8 bases, with 6 bases of the junction left unmatched. As DNA, the CDR3 is TGTGCCAGCAGTCAGGTTAGGGGGCATGAGCAGTTCTTC. This gives the protein CASSQVRGHEQFF.

The chain combines TRBV29-1 with TRBJ2-5; 7 bases match TRBD2. V trimming: 4 bases; J trimming: 3 bases; junction bases outside the gene matches: 14. Looked up from germline, CDR1 is SQVTM and CDR2 is ANQGSEA. The CDR3 has 16 amino acids. The DNA of the CDR3 is TGCAGCGTTGGAGGCATTCCCATGGGGAGGGAAGAGACCCAGTACTTC. It specifies CSVGGIPMGREETQYF.

This clone was detected once. In DNA, the CDR3 is TGTGCCAGCAGTGAAGGTTATTACAATGAGCAGTTCTTC. Residues: CASSEGYYNEQFF. This rearrangement joins TRBV2 to TRBJ2-1, with unresolved D. V shed 1 base and J shed 4 bases, with 5 bases lying between them. The germline gives CDR1 SNHLY, CDR2 FYNNEI. The CDR3 is made up of 13 amino acids.

V is TRBV4-1 and J is TRBJ1-6, with D possibly matching TRBD1 (5 bases). Germline assignment: CDR1 MGHRA and CDR2 YSYEKL. CDR3 length: 15 amino acids. The V end lost 4 bases, the J end lost 4 bases, and 11 bases lay between the germline ends. The CDR3 protein is CASSRDLLYNSPLHF. The CDR3 DNA reads as TGCGCCAGCAGCCGGGACTTACTATATAATTCACCCCTCCACTTT.

V is TRBV9 and J is TRBJ1-1; tentative D call: TRBD1 (5 bases). Germline V gives CDR1 SGDLS, CDR2 YYNGEE. The CDR3 consists of 16 residues. Trimming removed 0 bases from V and 0 bases from J, with 12 bases in between. In DNA, the CDR3 is TGTGCCAGCAGCGTAGGGGCAGGGAACTTGAACACTGAAGCTTTCTTT. Amino acids: CASSVGAGNLNTEAFF.

This clone was seen once. This chain uses TRBV4-1 with TRBJ1-6, with 8 bases that match TRBD1. Trimming removed 4 bases from V and 6 bases from J; junction bases left unmatched: 5. Germline V lookup: CDR1 MGHRA, CDR2 YSYEKL. This CDR3 is built from 15 residues. CDR3 in DNA: TGCGCCAGCAGCCCAGAGGGACAGGTTAATTCACCCCTCCACTTT. This gives the protein CASSPEGQVNSPLHF.